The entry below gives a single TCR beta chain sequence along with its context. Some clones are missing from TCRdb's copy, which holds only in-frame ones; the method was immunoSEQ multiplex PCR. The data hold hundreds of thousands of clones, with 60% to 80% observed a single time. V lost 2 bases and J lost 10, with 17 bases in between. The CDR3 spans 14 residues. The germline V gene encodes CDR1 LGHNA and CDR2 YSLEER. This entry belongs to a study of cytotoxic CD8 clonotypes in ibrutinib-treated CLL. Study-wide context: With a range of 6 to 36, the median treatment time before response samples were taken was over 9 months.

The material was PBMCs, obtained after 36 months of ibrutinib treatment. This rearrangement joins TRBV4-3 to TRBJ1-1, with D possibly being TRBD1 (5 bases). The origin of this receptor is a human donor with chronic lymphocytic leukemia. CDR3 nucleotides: TGCGCCAGCAGCCAAATCGGGGTTGGGGGAGCAGCTTTCTTT. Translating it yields CASSQIGVGGAAFF.